Listed below are T cell receptor beta chains from one sample, sequenced in a study of Graves' ophthalmopathy and Graves' hyperthyroidism. TCRdb reprocessed the multiplex PCR reads via MiXCR and lists one record per CDR3 protein. The sample carries 200,000 to 250,000 distinct CDR3 sequences, about 22% recorded once. Input material: peripheral blood. The receptors here all came from a woman aged 50 to 60 with Graves' ophthalmopathy. Both conserved end residues are part of each CDR3. The order of the fields is J gene, V gene, clone size, D gene, CDR3 protein, CDR3 DNA. The D gene is left open where the match is weak. Some rows have no size entry. The others give once, few or many, or a class for an expanded clone.

TRBJ1-5 | TRBV3-1 | few | . | CASSQDLVQPQHF | TGTGCCAGCAGCCAAGATCTGGTCCAGCCCCAGCATTTT
TRBJ1-1 | TRBV6-2/TRBV6-3 | many | . | CASEGGITEAFF | TGTGCCTCCGAGGGGGGCATCACTGAAGCTTTCTTT
TRBJ2-7 | TRBV20-1 | many | TRBD2 | CSARSEWLAGPYEQYF | TGCAGTGCTAGATCGGAATGGCTAGCGGGCCCCTACGAGCAGTACTTC
TRBJ1-2 | TRBV5-1 | . | TRBD1 | CASSLAGDRNNYGYTF | TGCGCCAGCAGCTTGGCCGGGGACAGAAACAACTATGGCTACACCTTC
TRBJ1-5 | TRBV10-3 | many | TRBD1 | CAISARQGDQPQHF | TGTGCCATCAGTGCCCGACAGGGCGATCAGCCCCAGCATTTT
TRBJ2-2 | TRBV15 | . | . | CATSRDTGGAGELFF | TGTGCCACCAGCAGAGATACGGGGGGCGCCGGGGAGCTGTTTTTT
TRBJ2-3 | TRBV15 | many | . | CATSRGATGADTQYF | TGTGCCACCAGCAGAGGGGCGACGGGGGCAGATACGCAGTATTTT
TRBJ2-5 | TRBV24-1 | few | TRBD1 | CATSDLDRGRGTQYF | TGTGCCACCAGTGATTTGGACAGGGGGCGCGGGACCCAGTACTTC
TRBJ1-1 | TRBV25-1 | many | . | CASWAGTEAFF | TGTGCCAGCTGGGCAGGGACTGAAGCTTTCTTT
TRBJ2-1 | TRBV20-1 | many | TRBD1 | CSASKGQGSYNEQFF | TGCAGTGCTAGTAAGGGACAGGGGTCATACAATGAGCAGTTCTTC
TRBJ2-2 | TRBV29-1 | many | . | CSVARDGSTGELFF | TGCAGCGTTGCACGGGACGGAAGCACCGGGGAGCTGTTTTTT
TRBJ1-2 | TRBV6-1 | many | TRBD1 | CASGQVYYGYTF | TGTGCCAGCGGACAGGTCTACTATGGCTACACCTTC
TRBJ2-7 | TRBV6-1 | many | TRBD1 | CASRTGTGGEQYF | TGTGCCAGCAGGACCGGGACAGGGGGTGAGCAGTACTTC
TRBJ1-1 | TRBV12-3/TRBV12-4 | . | TRBD1 | CASSPGTGGSAFF | TGTGCCAGCAGTCCGGGGACAGGGGGATCAGCTTTCTTT
TRBJ2-5 | TRBV3-1 | . | . | CASRLSGPSGETQYF | TGTGCCAGCAGGCTTAGCGGCCCGAGTGGTGAGACCCAGTACTTC
TRBJ2-5 | TRBV15 | many | . | CATSRQEYQETQYF | TGTGCCACCAGCAGACAGGAGTACCAAGAGACCCAGTACTTC
TRBJ1-2 | TRBV28 | many | . | CASSLRAGNYTF | TGTGCCAGCAGTTTAAGGGCAGGGAACTACACCTTC
TRBJ1-5 | TRBV28 | many | . | CASSPAGVSNQPQHF | TGTGCCAGCAGTCCCGCGGGGGTTAGCAATCAGCCCCAGCATTTT
TRBJ1-2 | TRBV27 | . | TRBD1 | CASSLRTGALYGYTF | TGTGCCAGCAGTTTAAGGACAGGAGCGCTTTATGGCTACACCTTC
TRBJ2-1 | TRBV5-1 | . | TRBD1 | CASSLTGGRNEQSF | TGCGCCAGCAGCCTCACAGGGGGTCGGAATGAGCAGTCCTTC
TRBJ1-5 | TRBV7-6 | many | . | CASSLVGGADQPQHF | TGTGCCAGCAGCTTAGTGGGGGGCGCGGATCAGCCCCAGCATTTT
TRBJ1-3 | TRBV20-1 | many | . | CSAGDGGNTIYF | TGCAGTGCTGGGGACGGAGGAAACACCATATATTTT
TRBJ2-5 | TRBV20-1 | many | TRBD2 | CSASTSGETQYF | TGCAGTGCTAGTACTAGCGGGGAGACCCAGTACTTC
TRBJ2-7 | TRBV12-3/TRBV12-4 | many | . | CASSSGVGYEQYF | TGTGCCAGCAGTTCAGGGGTGGGCTACGAGCAGTACTTC
TRBJ2-6 | TRBV29-1 | . | TRBD2 | CSVVLAGYSGANVLTF | TGCAGCGTTGTTCTAGCGGGATACTCTGGGGCCAACGTCCTGACTTTC
TRBJ1-2 | TRBV5-1 | many | . | CASSLIPGADYGYTF | TGCGCCAGCAGCTTAATTCCAGGGGCGGACTATGGCTACACCTTC
TRBJ1-2 | TRBV20-1 | many | . | CSAQDSLRGFYGYTF | TGCAGTGCCCAAGACAGCCTTAGGGGCTTCTATGGCTACACCTTC
TRBJ1-1 | TRBV6-2/TRBV6-3 | . | . | CASRSAKEAFF | TGTGCCAGCAGATCGGCCAAAGAAGCTTTCTTC
TRBJ2-5 | TRBV7-9 | many | . | CASSLAMDETQYF | TGTGCCAGCAGCTTAGCCATGGACGAGACCCAGTACTTC
TRBJ2-5 | TRBV7-2 | many | . | CASSSRSPGQETQYF | TGTGCCAGCAGTTCCCGATCCCCAGGGCAGGAGACCCAGTACTTC
TRBJ2-7 | TRBV5-1 | many | TRBD2 | CASSYGGTSGRAFDYYEQYF | TGCGCCAGCAGCTATGGAGGGACTAGCGGGAGGGCGTTCGACTATTACGAGCAGTACTTC
TRBJ1-2 | TRBV11-1 | . | . | CASSLGSGARGANYGYTF | TGTGCCAGCAGCTTAGGCTCGGGGGCAAGGGGAGCTAACTATGGCTACACCTTC
TRBJ1-2 | TRBV11-2 | many | . | CASSLLQGDGYTF | TGTGCCAGCAGCCTCCTCCAGGGAGATGGCTACACCTTC
TRBJ2-5 | TRBV7-2 | many | TRBD2 | CASSLGGSGEETQYF | TGTGCCAGCAGCTTAGGTGGTAGCGGGGAAGAGACCCAGTACTTC
TRBJ2-7 | TRBV6-2/TRBV6-3 | . | . | CASSGGTRGEQYF | TGTGCCAGCAGTGGGGGGACCCGGGGCGAGCAGTACTTC
TRBJ1-5 | TRBV24-1 | many | . | CATSDVLSNQPQHF | TGTGCCACCAGTGACGTTCTTAGCAATCAGCCCCAGCATTTT
TRBJ1-1 | TRBV6-5 | . | . | CASSLKGNTEASF | TGTGCCAGCAGTTTGAAGGGGAACACTGAAGCTTCCTTT
TRBJ1-1 | TRBV2 | many | . | CASSPRTHTEAFF | TGTGCCAGCAGTCCAAGGACGCACACTGAAGCTTTCTTT
TRBJ2-5 | TRBV28 | . | . | CASSLLQNEATQYF | TGTGCCAGCAGTTTACTCCAAAACGAGGCGACCCAGTACTTC
TRBJ1-1 | TRBV20-1 | . | . | CSAADTEAFF | TGCAGTGCTGCAGACACTGAAGCTTTCTTT
TRBJ1-1 | TRBV5-1 | many | . | CASRSAGTEAFF | TGCGCCAGCAGATCAGCGGGGACTGAAGCTTTCTTT
TRBJ2-7 | TRBV11-2 | . | TRBD1 | CASSPGQGKAEQYF | TGTGCCAGCAGCCCGGGACAGGGTAAAGCCGAGCAGTACTTC
TRBJ1-5 | TRBV6-1 | . | . | CASSPGGGYSNQPQHF | TGTGCCAGCAGTCCCGGTGGGGGTTATAGCAATCAGCCCCAGCATTTT
TRBJ2-2 | TRBV7-2 | many | . | CASSLGPSVVRELFF | TGTGCCAGCAGCTTAGGGCCTAGCGTGGTCCGGGAGCTGTTTTTT
TRBJ2-7 | TRBV20-1 | many | . | CSARENRGINEQYF | TGCAGTGCTAGAGAAAATAGGGGAATTAACGAGCAGTACTTC
TRBJ2-3 | TRBV9 | many | TRBD2 | CASSEREGSSTDTQYF | TGTGCCAGCAGCGAGCGGGAGGGGTCTAGCACAGATACGCAGTATTTT
TRBJ1-2 | TRBV4-2 | few | . | CASSREATPVGYGYTF | TGTGCCAGCAGCCGAGAAGCGACCCCGGTAGGCTATGGCTACACCTTC
TRBJ1-5 | TRBV12-3/TRBV12-4 | many | . | CASSNRDITEDSNQPQHF | TGTGCCAGCAGTAACCGGGACATAACTGAGGATAGCAATCAGCCCCAGCATTTT
TRBJ1-5 | TRBV28 | many | . | CASSLILDNQPQHF | TGTGCCAGCAGTTTGATTCTGGACAATCAGCCCCAGCATTTT
TRBJ2-1 | TRBV18 | . | TRBD2 | CASSPTSGRMYNEQFF | TGTGCCAGCTCACCGACTAGCGGGAGGATGTACAATGAGCAGTTCTTC
TRBJ2-7 | TRBV20-1 | many | TRBD2 | CSARDLTSAYEQYF | TGCAGTGCTAGAGATCTCACTAGCGCCTACGAGCAGTACTTC
TRBJ1-1 | TRBV15 | many | . | CATSRGDTVNTEAFF | TGTGCCACCAGCAGAGGTGACACCGTGAACACTGAAGCTTTCTTT
TRBJ2-3 | TRBV5-1 | many | TRBD2 | CASSDPRAGAKDTQYF | TGCGCCAGCAGCGACCCCCGAGCGGGAGCTAAGGATACGCAGTATTTT
TRBJ1-1 | TRBV7-9 | . | TRBD1 | CASSVQGRDTEAFF | TGTGCCAGCAGCGTACAGGGGAGGGACACTGAAGCTTTCTTT
TRBJ2-5 | TRBV6-2/TRBV6-3 | many | TRBD2 | CASRGLAGGGETQYF | TGTGCCAGCAGAGGACTAGCGGGAGGCGGAGAGACCCAGTACTTC
TRBJ2-7 | TRBV11-2 | many | TRBD1 | CASSLVGGQSTYEQYF | TGTGCCAGCAGCTTAGTAGGGGGACAGAGTACCTACGAGCAGTACTTC
TRBJ2-5 | TRBV7-9 | many | TRBD1 | CASSLGQPQETQYF | TGTGCCAGCAGCTTGGGACAGCCCCAAGAGACCCAGTACTTC
TRBJ2-2 | TRBV6-1 | many | TRBD1 | CASSELRGQGTGELFF | TGTGCCAGCAGTGAGCTTAGGGGGCAAGGCACCGGGGAGCTGTTTTTT
TRBJ1-3 | TRBV6-1 | many | . | CASSEAGAPRTNTIYF | TGTGCCAGCAGCGAAGCCGGGGCCCCACGAACAAACACCATATATTTT
TRBJ1-6 | TRBV2 | . | . | CASSQAKGGSLHF | TGTGCCAGCAGCCAGGCTAAGGGGGGGTCCCTCCACTTT